This T cell receptor beta chain derives from a study of identical twins. Healthy Caucasians, and only they, were the donors. The CDR3 totals 13 residues. Per the germline V gene, CDR1 is LNHNV and CDR2 is YYDKDF (reference sequence). Trimming took off 3 bases at V and 2 bases at J, with 7 bases between the two ends. TCRdb used MiXCR to reprocess the 5' RACE reads, holding one entry per CDR3 protein. The sample holds 1,800,000 or so distinct CDR3 sequences; about 32% are singletons and the top ten take more than 0.25%. Study-level results: Abundant cord blood beta clonotypes carried fewer insertions; memory repertoires showed none. Twins shared beta out-of-frame sequences in excess, but this excess was weaker. There was an excess of low generation probability in the out-of-frame alpha sequences that twins shared.

Details on this clonotype: Its antigen is undetermined.

The rearrangement links TRBV15 to TRBJ1-1, with unresolved D. The TCR comes from a newborn girl in good health. The sequenced sample consisted of cord blood. The chain's CDR3 is CATSRVTNTEAFF. In DNA form, the CDR3 reads TGTGCCACCAGCAGGGTAACAAACACTGAAGCTTTCTTT. Variable domain in full (rest from reference TRBV15 and TRBJ1-1): DAMVIQNPRYQVTQFGKPVTLSCSQTLNHNVMYWYQQKSSQAPKLLFHYYDKDFNNEADTPDNFQSRRPNTSFCFLDIRSPGLGDTAMYLCATSRVTNTEAFFGQGTRLTVV.